This TCR beta chain was recorded in a study of tumor-infiltrating lymphocytes in primary liver carcinoma. The source material, 20-30 mg of unsorted bulk tissue, was used to co-extract RNA and DNA. Concerning this clonotype itself: Its ends do not fully match the called genes, so a read error is possible.

The researchers produced TCR beta cDNA from 450 to 600 ng total RNA with a constant-region primer. Construction of TCR beta libraries relied on three successive nested multiplex PCR rounds employing slightly modified ARM-PCR. Use of TRBV1-TRBV30 forward primers with a C-beta reverse primer characterized the first two PCR rounds, which lasted around 9 cycles each. MiXCR, run by TCRdb on the multiplex PCR reads, gives a single entry per CDR3 protein. The table includes around 60,000 distinct CDR3 sequences, over 60% detected once. This CDR3 contains 16 residues. The germline V gene has CDR1 MNHEY and CDR2 SVGEGT.

Sequencing was performed on liver tumor tissue from sampling region 4. As to subset: tumor region T4, right-lateral pole. The gene calls are TRBV6-2 or TRBV6-3 and TRBJ2-3; no definite D call. This TCR was sampled from a middle-aged man with primary liver carcinoma and hepatitis B virus infection. The CDR3 here is CASSSSFEVGTDTQYF. The CDR3 DNA reads TGTGCCAGCAGTAGTTCCTTCGAAGTGGGCACAGATACACAGTATTTT.